What follows are 9 T cell receptor beta chains derived from one specimen sequenced in a study of T cells in women clearing cervical HPV infection. Assay: immunoSEQ multiplex PCR; the TCRdb copy retains only in-frame clones and omits some. The sample includes about 14,000 clones. The sample comprised blood buffy coat. All receptors come from a woman aged 18 to 75 with a cervical HPV16 infection that either progressed to CIN3+ or cleared (not recorded which).

A note on this clone: The read ends 3 residues before the CDR3 terminus; that terminus is restored from the germline J gene. J is TRBJ1-1 and V is TRBV18, with D perhaps matching TRBD1 (5 bases). Germline loops: CDR1 KGHSH, CDR2 LQKENI. The CDR3 loop spans 15 amino acids. Incomplete CDR3 DNA: TGTGCCAGCTCACCCCCGGGACTAGCGTTAGAGACA. Translation: CASSPPGLALET. The entire CDR3 reads CASSPPGLALETAFF.

This chain's CDR3 is CASSLDGGIGPGELFF. CDR3 DNA, as far as it was read: TGTGCCAGCAGCTTAGATGGGGGCATCGGACCCGGGGAG. This chain joins TRBV7-7 and TRBJ2-2; maybe TRBD1 (6 bases). The read ends 3 residues early relative to the CDR3; the germline J gene fills the gap. The germline CDR1 and CDR2 sequences are SSHAT and FNYEAQ (reference sequence). CDR3 length: 16 residues. Trimming stripped 1 base from V and 6 bases from J, with 15 bases between.

Points on this clone: The CDR3 is cut off 3 residues early in the read; its end comes from the germline J gene. The chain couples TRBV5-1 to TRBJ2-3; no clear D. V lost 0 bases and J lost 1, with 9 bases in between. Germline lookup yields CDR1 SGHRS and CDR2 YFSETQ. This CDR3 is built from 15 residues. CDR3 sequence reads: CASSLASFGTDTQYF. The covered CDR3 bases are TGCGCCAGCAGCTTGGCCTCTTTTGGCACAGATACG.

Comment on this clone: Read coverage stops 3 residues before the CDR3 terminus; the germline J gene supplies the remainder. The chain employs TRBV28 and TRBJ1-2, with 10 bases lining up with TRBD1. Germline V gene lookup returns CDR1 MDHEN and CDR2 SYDVKM. The CDR3 runs to 15 residues. The CDR3 region is CASSLTDRGLWPYTF. The CDR3 bases that were read are TGTGCCAGCAGTTTAACAGACAGGGGGCTTTGGCCC.

Details on this clone: The sequenced fragment ends 3 residues before the CDR3 boundary, so the rest is inferred from the germline J gene. V and J are TRBV20-1 and TRBJ2-1; the D gene is possibly TRBD1 (5 bases). The CDR3 spans 18 residues. With 0 bases removed from V and 0 bases from J, the gap between germline ends came to 18 bases. Germline V gene sequence: CDR1 DFQATT, CDR2 SNEGSKA (reference sequence). CDR3 bases read: TGCAGTGCTAGAGATTGGGGCTCTTCTAGACGCTCCTACAATGAG. Its translation: CSARDWGSSRRSYNE. The entire CDR3 protein reads CSARDWGSSRRSYNEQFF.

Concerning this clone: The read falls 3 residues short of the CDR3 end, and the missing part is taken from the germline J gene. The gene calls are TRBV6-2 or TRBV6-3 and TRBJ2-3; D gene uncertain. CDR3 length equals 11 residues. In germline, CDR1 is MNHEY, CDR2 SVGEGT. The CDR3: CASSYARTQYF. The CDR3 DNA, read in part, is TGTGCCAGCAGTTACGCGAGAACG.

According to its frequency, this clone is large. The CDR3 extends 3 residues past the end of the read, so its final part is completed from the germline J gene. V and J are TRBV19 and TRBJ2-1; TRBD2 matches 12 bases. The CDR3 is 16 residues long. The germline V gene encodes CDR1 LNHDA and CDR2 SQIVND (reference sequence). V gave up 4 bases and J gave up 2 bases; unmatched junction bases: 3. CDR3 DNA (partial): TGTGCCAGTAGTAGCGCTAGCGGGGGGGCCTACAATGAG. Translating gives CASSSASGGAYNE. The CDR3 as a whole reads CASSSASGGAYNEQFF.

As for this clone: The read gets to within 3 residues of the CDR3 end, and the germline J gene fills in the rest. V is TRBV27 and J is TRBJ2-1; 11 bases map to TRBD2. After removal of 5 bases from V and 4 bases from J, the junction contained 4 bases not matched to a gene. Per the germline V gene, CDR1 is MNHEY and CDR2 is SMNVEV (reference sequence). The CDR3 totals 15 residues. The part of the CDR3 DNA that was read is TGTGCCAGCAGTAATAGCGGGGGGGCTTACAATGAG. Protein: CASSNSGGAYNE. The entire CDR3 protein is CASSNSGGAYNEQFF.

For this clone: The read stops 3 residues short of the end of the CDR3; the missing end is completed from the germline J gene. The chain carries TRBV12-5 and TRBJ1-1; D not certain. The germline gives CDR1 LGHNT, CDR2 FRNRAP. V lost 1 base, J lost 1 base, and 10 bases lay in between. CDR3 size: 15 residues. CDR3 sequence: CASGLGTVRNTEAFF. The sequenced part of the CDR3 DNA is TGTGCTAGTGGTTTGGGTACAGTGAGGAACACTGAA.